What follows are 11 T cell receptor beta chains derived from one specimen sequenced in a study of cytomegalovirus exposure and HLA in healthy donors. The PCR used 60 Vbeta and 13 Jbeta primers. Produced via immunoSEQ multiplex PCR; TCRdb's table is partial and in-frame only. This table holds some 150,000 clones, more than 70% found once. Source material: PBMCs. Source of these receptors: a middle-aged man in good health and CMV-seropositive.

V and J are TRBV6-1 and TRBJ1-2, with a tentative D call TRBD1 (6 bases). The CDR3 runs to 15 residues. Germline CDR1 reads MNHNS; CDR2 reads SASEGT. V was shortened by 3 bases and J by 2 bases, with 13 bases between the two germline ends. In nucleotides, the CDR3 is TGTGCCAGCAGTGAGTCCGGGACATGGAACTATGGCTACACCTTC. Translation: CASSESGTWNYGYTF.

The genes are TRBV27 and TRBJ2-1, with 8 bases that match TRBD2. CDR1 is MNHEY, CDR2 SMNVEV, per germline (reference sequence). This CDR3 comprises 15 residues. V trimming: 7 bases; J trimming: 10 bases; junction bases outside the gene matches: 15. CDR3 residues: CASIRTSLSEREQFF. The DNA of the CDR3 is TGTGCCAGCATACGGACTAGCCTATCGGAACGAGAGCAGTTCTTC.

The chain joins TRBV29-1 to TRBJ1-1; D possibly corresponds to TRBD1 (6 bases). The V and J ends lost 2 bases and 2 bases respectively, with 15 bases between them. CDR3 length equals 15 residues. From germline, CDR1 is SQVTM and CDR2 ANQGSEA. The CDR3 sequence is CSVERGGSSNTEAFF. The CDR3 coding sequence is TGCAGCGTTGAAAGGGGGGGCAGTTCTAACACTGAAGCTTTCTTT.

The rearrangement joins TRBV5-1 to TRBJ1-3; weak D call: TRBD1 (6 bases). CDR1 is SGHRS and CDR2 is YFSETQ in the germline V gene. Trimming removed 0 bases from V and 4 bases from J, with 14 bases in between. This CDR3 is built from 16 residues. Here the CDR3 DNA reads TGCGCCAGCAGCTTGGTGGCGGGGGCGAACGGAAACACCATATATTTT. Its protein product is CASSLVAGANGNTIYF.

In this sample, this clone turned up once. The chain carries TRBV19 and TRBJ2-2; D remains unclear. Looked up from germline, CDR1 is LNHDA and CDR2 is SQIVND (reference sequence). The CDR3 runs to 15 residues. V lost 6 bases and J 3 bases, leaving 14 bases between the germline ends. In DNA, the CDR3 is TGTGCCAGTAGGGAAAGACACCGAGACACCGGGGAGCTGTTTTTT. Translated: CASRERHRDTGELFF.

The CDR3 loop reads CASSPKGAQETQYF. CDR3 coding DNA: TGTGCCAGCAGCCCGAAGGGGGCCCAAGAGACCCAGTACTTC. The chain has TRBV13 and TRBJ2-5, with 7 nucleotides matching TRBD1. Germline V gene data show CDR1 as PRHDT and CDR2 as FYEKMQ (reference sequence). V dropped 5 bases and J dropped 1; count of bases not matched to a gene: 4. The CDR3 covers 14 residues.

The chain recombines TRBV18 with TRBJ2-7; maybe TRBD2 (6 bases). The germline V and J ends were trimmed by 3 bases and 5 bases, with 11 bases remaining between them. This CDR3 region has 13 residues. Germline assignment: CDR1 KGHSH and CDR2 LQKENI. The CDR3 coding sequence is TGTGCCAGCTCACCCGGGGGATGGGACGAGCAGTACTTC. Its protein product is CASSPGGWDEQYF.

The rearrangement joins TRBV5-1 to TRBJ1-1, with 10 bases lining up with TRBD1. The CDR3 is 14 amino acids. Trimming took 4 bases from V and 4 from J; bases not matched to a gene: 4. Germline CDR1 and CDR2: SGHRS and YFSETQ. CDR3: CASSEDRGVTEAFF. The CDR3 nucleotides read TGCGCCAGCAGCGAGGACAGGGGGGTCACTGAAGCTTTCTTT.

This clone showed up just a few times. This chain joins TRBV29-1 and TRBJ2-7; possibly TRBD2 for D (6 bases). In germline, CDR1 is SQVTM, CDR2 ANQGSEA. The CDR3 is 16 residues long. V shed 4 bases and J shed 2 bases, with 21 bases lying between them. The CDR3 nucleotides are TGCAGCGTTGCCAATACCGGGGGAGCGCACCCCTACGAGCAGTACTTC. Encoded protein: CSVANTGGAHPYEQYF.

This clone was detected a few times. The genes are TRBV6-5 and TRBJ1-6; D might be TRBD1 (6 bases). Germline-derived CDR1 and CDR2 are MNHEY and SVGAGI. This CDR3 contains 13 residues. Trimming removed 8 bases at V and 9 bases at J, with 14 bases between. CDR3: CASGGGAGSPLHF. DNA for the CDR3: TGTGCCAGCGGTGGGGGGGCCGGTTCACCCCTCCACTTT.

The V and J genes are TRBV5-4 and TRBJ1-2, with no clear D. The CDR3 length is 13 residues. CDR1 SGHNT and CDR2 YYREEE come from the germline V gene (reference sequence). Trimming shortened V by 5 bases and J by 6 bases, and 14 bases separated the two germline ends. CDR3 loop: CASSYTFSDGYTF. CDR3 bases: TGTGCCAGCAGTTACACATTCAGTGATGGCTACACCTTC.